The present TCR beta chain was sequenced within a study of blood T cell repertoires in COVID-19. The CDR3 length is 14 residues. With 2 bases removed from V and 1 base from J, the gap between germline ends came to 8 bases. CDR1 MNHEY and CDR2 SVGAGI come from the germline V gene. TCRdb's table, derived via immunoSEQ multiplex PCR, lists solely in-frame clones and lacks some. The sample yields about 390,000 clones, around 87% seen once. The table lists this clone with a few counts. This sequence joins TRBV6-5 and TRBJ1-1; D ambiguous. The clonotype was recovered from a woman aged 55-70 years with COVID-19, enrolled during active disease. Sequences were obtained from peripheral blood. CDR3 nucleotide sequence: TGTGCCAGCAGTTACAGAGTTACGAACACTGAAGCTTTCTTT. Its protein is CASSYRVTNTEAFF.